A selection of T cell receptor beta chains follows, all from one sample in a study of patients and donors after allogeneic stem cell transplantation. TCRdb analysed the RT-PCR reads with MiXCR anew, one entry per CDR3 protein. The sample lists 150,000 to 250,000 distinct CDR3 sequences; roughly 40% were seen once. Sequencing input: blood, either unsorted or a sorted T cell fraction (not recorded which). These receptors came from a human donor who was either an allogeneic HSCT recipient or a stem cell or donor lymphocyte infusion donor (not recorded which). It is not recorded whose cells these are; they may come from a transplant donor. The CDR3 runs from the conserved cysteine through the conserved F or W. Fields, in order: clone size, D gene, V gene, J gene, CDR3 protein, CDR3 DNA. A D gene is named only where the DNA matches it firmly. Part of the rows lack a size; the others show once, few, many or a class for expanded clones.

few	-	TRBV6-2/TRBV6-3	TRBJ2-2	CASRFRANTGELFF	TGTGCCAGCAGGTTCAGGGCAAACACCGGGGAGCTGTTTTTT
-	-	TRBV5-5	TRBJ1-1	CASSLFGGHIGAEAFF	TGTGCCAGCAGCTTGTTTGGGGGGCACATAGGCGCTGAAGCTTTCTTT
-	-	TRBV7-8	TRBJ1-5	CASSSNEWDQPQHF	TGTGCCAGCAGCTCCAATGAATGGGATCAGCCCCAGCATTTT
few	-	TRBV27	TRBJ1-6	CASSLFVQANYNSPLHF	TGTGCCAGCAGTTTATTTGTCCAGGCGAACTATAATTCACCCCTCCACTTT
-	TRBD2	TRBV27	TRBJ2-3	CASTQRGEGDTQYF	TGTGCCAGCACCCAGCGCGGGGAGGGAGATACGCAGTATTTT
-	-	TRBV6-5	TRBJ1-1	CASRRELMNTEAFF	TGTGCCAGTCGCCGGGAACTAATGAACACTGAAGCTTTCTTT
-	TRBD2	TRBV29-1	TRBJ2-1	CSVDSGTSMYNEQFF	TGCAGCGTTGACTCCGGGACTAGCATGTACAATGAGCAGTTCTTC
few	TRBD2	TRBV19	TRBJ2-1	CASSYSGRYHEQFF	TGTGCCAGTAGTTATAGCGGGAGGTACCATGAGCAGTTCTTC
-	TRBD2	TRBV11-2	TRBJ2-1	CASSSSGRTYNEQFF	TGTGCCAGCAGCTCTAGCGGGAGGACCTACAATGAGCAGTTCTTC
-	-	TRBV28	TRBJ1-1	CASSLLIPDRYTEAFF	TGTGCCAGCAGTTTACTCATCCCTGACAGATACACTGAAGCTTTCTTT
few	-	TRBV28	TRBJ2-5	CASSLYTTQETQYF	TGTGCCAGCAGTTTATATACTACTCAAGAGACCCAGTACTTC
-	TRBD1	TRBV12-3/TRBV12-4	TRBJ2-1	CASTLTGGTHNEQFF	TGTGCCAGCACCCTGACAGGGGGCACCCACAATGAGCAGTTCTTC
few	-	TRBV30	TRBJ2-3	CAWSWGLVTDTQYF	TGTGCCTGGAGTTGGGGACTGGTCACAGATACGCAGTATTTT
-	TRBD2	TRBV4-3	TRBJ2-3	CASSQDSPWGSGRTDTQYF	TGCGCCAGCAGCCAAGATAGCCCCTGGGGTAGCGGGAGAACAGATACGCAGTATTTT
-	-	TRBV29-1	TRBJ2-7	CSVVGSTYEQYF	TGCAGCGTTGTTGGTTCGACCTACGAGCAGTACTTC
-	-	TRBV7-2	TRBJ1-2	CASSLDWAGGYTF	TGTGCCAGCAGCTTAGACTGGGCGGGTGGCTACACCTTC
-	-	TRBV28	TRBJ2-3	CASSLPVITDTQYF	TGTGCCAGCAGTTTACCAGTGATCACAGATACGCAGTATTTT
-	TRBD1	TRBV12-3/TRBV12-4	TRBJ2-2	CASSPTGGPTGELFF	TGTGCCAGCAGCCCTACAGGGGGCCCTACCGGGGAGCTGTTTTTT
-	-	TRBV9	TRBJ2-3	CASSPELDWGDTQYF	TGTGCCAGCAGCCCGGAACTAGATTGGGGAGATACGCAGTATTTT
-	TRBD2	TRBV5-4	TRBJ2-1	CASSLEVAGFYNEQFF	TGTGCCAGCAGCTTGGAGGTAGCGGGCTTCTACAATGAGCAGTTCTTC
-	TRBD1	TRBV27	TRBJ1-2	CASSLSGQGFIYGYTF	TGTGCCAGCAGTTTATCCGGACAGGGGTTCATCTATGGCTACACCTTC
-	-	TRBV12-3/TRBV12-4	TRBJ1-2	CASSETGFANYGYTF	TGTGCCAGCAGTGAAACAGGGTTTGCTAACTATGGCTACACCTTC
-	-	TRBV6-2/TRBV6-3	TRBJ1-1	CASSYYRDRGVNTEAFF	TGTGCCAGCAGTTACTACCGGGACCGAGGGGTGAACACTGAAGCTTTCTTT
few	TRBD1	TRBV7-2	TRBJ1-2	CASSKTGTGYTF	TGTGCCAGCAGCAAGACAGGGACTGGCTACACCTTC
few	TRBD1	TRBV2	TRBJ1-5	CASSPRDRGPDQPQHF	TGTGCCAGCAGCCCCCGGGACAGGGGGCCCGATCAGCCCCAGCATTTT
-	-	TRBV2	TRBJ2-1	CASTGGQGLHEQFF	TGTGCCAGCACGGGGGGCCAGGGGCTCCATGAGCAGTTCTTC
many	TRBD1	TRBV12-3/TRBV12-4	TRBJ1-1	CASSPTGRSNTEAFF	TGTGCCAGCAGTCCGACAGGGAGGTCGAACACTGAAGCTTTCTTT
few	TRBD1	TRBV15	TRBJ1-2	CATTGGGQGNGYTF	TGTGCCACCACCGGAGGGGGACAGGGCAATGGCTACACCTTC
few	TRBD1	TRBV20-1	TRBJ1-5	CSAELTGGGQPQHF	TGCAGTGCGGAACTTACAGGGGGCGGTCAGCCCCAGCATTTT
-	-	TRBV7-9	TRBJ2-5	CASSTGQKETQYF	TGTGCCAGCAGCACCGGACAGAAAGAGACCCAGTACTTC
-	-	TRBV12-3/TRBV12-4	TRBJ1-2	CASSLAGQGSSGYTF	TGTGCCAGCAGTTTAGCCGGTCAGGGTAGCAGTGGCTACACCTTC
-	TRBD1	TRBV4-3	TRBJ2-7	CASSQEQQDRSSYEQYF	TGCGCCAGCAGCCAAGAACAGCAGGACAGGAGCTCCTACGAGCAGTACTTC
-	-	TRBV12-3/TRBV12-4	TRBJ2-2	CATRRTYTGELFF	TGTGCCACCCGAAGGACATACACCGGGGAGCTGTTTTTT